This T cell receptor beta chain was captured in a study of long-term antiretroviral therapy in people with HIV. CDR3 length equals 15 residues. Germline CDR1 is SGHRS and CDR2 is YFSETQ. V lost 5 bases to trimming and J lost 9 bases, with 21 bases between them. Researchers report immunoSEQ v3.0 was run at survey level. The protocol was immunoSEQ multiplex PCR, while the TCRdb copy is restricted to in-frame clones and leaves out a portion. Among 25,000 to 30,000 clones listed, roughly 84% were seen once. This clone has only one observation. This clonotype originated in a woman aged 25 to 39 with HIV. This material consisted of unsorted PBMCs, taken 0.8 years after starting antiretroviral therapy. The chain employs TRBV5-1 and TRBJ2-1, with a possible D match to TRBD2 (6 bases). CDR3 nucleotides: TGCGCCAGCAGTCCCGGGACCGCGTCCGGGAGTGAGCAGTTCTTC. Protein: CASSPGTASGSEQFF.